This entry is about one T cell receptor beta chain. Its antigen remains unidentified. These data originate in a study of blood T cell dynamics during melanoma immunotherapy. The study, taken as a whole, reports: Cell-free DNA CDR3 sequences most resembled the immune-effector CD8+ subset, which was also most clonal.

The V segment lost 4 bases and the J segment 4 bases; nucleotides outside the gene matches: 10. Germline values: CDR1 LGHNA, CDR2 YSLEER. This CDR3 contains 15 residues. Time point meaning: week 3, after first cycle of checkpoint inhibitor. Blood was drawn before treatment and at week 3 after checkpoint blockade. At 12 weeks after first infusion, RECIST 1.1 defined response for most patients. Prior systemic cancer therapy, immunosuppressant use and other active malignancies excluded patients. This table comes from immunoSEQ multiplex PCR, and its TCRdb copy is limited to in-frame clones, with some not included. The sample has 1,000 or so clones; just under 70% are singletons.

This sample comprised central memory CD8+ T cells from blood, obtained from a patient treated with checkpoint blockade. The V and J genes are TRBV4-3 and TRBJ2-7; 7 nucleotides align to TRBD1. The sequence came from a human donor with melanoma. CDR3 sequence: CASSLETGSWYEQYF. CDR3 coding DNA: TGCGCCAGCAGCCTCGAGACAGGGTCCTGGTACGAGCAGTACTTC.